These T cell receptor beta chains were read from a single sample in a study of T cells in localized non-small cell lung cancer. This table comes from immunoSEQ multiplex PCR, and its TCRdb copy is limited to in-frame clones, with some not included. Altogether a few thousand clones are present, 25% to 35% being singletons, with the ten largest covering approximately 24%. The material sequenced was lung tumor tissue, taken before any cancer treatment. These receptors originate from a woman aged 40 to 75 with stage I squamous cell lung carcinoma. Both conserved end residues are trimmed from each CDR3. The order of the fields is J gene, V gene, CDR3 protein.

>TRBJ2-2|TRBV14
ASSQGTGELF
>TRBJ1-1|TRBV28
ASSLGGYGEAF
>TRBJ1-6|TRBV14
ASSQESRGRTGGNSPLH
>TRBJ1-2|TRBV23-1
ASPRDVVFPILDGYT
>TRBJ1-2|TRBV28
ASRPSGTAIYGYT
>TRBJ2-2|TRBV9
ASSVDLAGENTGELF
>TRBJ1-1|TRBV9
ASSLRGNQNTEAF
>TRBJ2-2|TRBV5-1
ASSLAPAGETGELF
>TRBJ2-1|TRBV11-3
ASSLNTPGDEQF
>TRBJ2-3|TRBV9
ASSVGGHPSDTQY
>TRBJ1-5|TRBV7-2
ASSPWGQNQPQH
>TRBJ1-2|TRBV5-1
ASSLEGTGSDGYT
>TRBJ2-5|TRBV28
ASSPWTSGGGETQY
>TRBJ1-1|TRBV18
ASSADSSGATEAF
>TRBJ2-1|TRBV30
AWMRRGRQF
>TRBJ2-2|TRBV6-8
ASSRPRDRKIGELF
>TRBJ1-4|TRBV28
ASSSPQTGVNEKLF
>TRBJ1-4|TRBV5-1
ASSTRGSDEKLF
>TRBJ1-1|TRBV28
ASSLTSVMNTEAF
>TRBJ1-2|TRBV9
ASSLTEGGQRGYT
>TRBJ1-2|TRBV28
ASSLSAFQVRYYGYT
>TRBJ1-6|TRBV10-2
AISGSGVEGSPLH